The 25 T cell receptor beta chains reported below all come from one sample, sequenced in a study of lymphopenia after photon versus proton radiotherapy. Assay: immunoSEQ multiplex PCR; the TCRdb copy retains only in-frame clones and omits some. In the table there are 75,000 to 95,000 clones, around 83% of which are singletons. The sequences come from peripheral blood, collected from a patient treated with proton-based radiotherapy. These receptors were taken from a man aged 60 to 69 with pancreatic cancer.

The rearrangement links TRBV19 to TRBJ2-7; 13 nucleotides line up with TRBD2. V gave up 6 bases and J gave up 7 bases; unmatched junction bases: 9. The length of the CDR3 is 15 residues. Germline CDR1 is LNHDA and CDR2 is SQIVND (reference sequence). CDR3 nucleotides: TGTGCCAGTAGGGACCTCGGGACTAGCGGGAAAGAGCAGTACTTC. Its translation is CASRDLGTSGKEQYF.

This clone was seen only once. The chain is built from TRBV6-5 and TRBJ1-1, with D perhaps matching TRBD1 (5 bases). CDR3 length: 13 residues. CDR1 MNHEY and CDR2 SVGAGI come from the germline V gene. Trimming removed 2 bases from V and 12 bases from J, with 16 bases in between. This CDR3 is CASSYRGLPQPFF. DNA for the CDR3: TGTGCCAGCAGTTACCGGGGCCTTCCGCAGCCTTTCTTT.

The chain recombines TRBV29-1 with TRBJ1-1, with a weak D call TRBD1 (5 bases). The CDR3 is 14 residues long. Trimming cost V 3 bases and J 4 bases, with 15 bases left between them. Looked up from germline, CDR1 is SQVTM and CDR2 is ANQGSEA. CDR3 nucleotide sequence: TGCAGCGTTGAGCAAGGGGCGGGTAGCACTGAAGCTTTCTTT. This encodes CSVEQGAGSTEAFF.

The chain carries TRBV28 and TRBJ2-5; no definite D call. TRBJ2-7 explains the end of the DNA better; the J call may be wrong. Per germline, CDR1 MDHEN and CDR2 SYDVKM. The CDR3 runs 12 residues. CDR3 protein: CASRGAKYEQYF. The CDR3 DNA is TGTGCCAGCAGGGGCGCAAAGTACGAGCAGTACTTC.

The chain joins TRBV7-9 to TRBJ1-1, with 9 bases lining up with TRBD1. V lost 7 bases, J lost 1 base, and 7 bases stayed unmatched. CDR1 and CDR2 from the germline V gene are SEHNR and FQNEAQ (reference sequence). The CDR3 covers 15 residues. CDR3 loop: CASNPGTGPNTEAFF. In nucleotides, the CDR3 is TGTGCCAGCAACCCGGGGACAGGGCCGAACACTGAAGCTTTCTTT. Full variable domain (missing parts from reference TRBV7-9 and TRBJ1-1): DTGVSQNPRHKITKRGQNVTFRCDPISEHNRLYWYRQTLGQGPEFLTYFQNEAQLEKSRLLSDRFSAERPKGSFSTLEIQRTEQGDSAMYLCASNPGTGPNTEAFFGQGTRLTVV.

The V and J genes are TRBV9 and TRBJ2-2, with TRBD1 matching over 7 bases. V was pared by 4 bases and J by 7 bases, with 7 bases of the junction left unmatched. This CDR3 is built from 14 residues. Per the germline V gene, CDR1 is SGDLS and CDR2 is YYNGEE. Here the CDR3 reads CASSQGGRGGELFF. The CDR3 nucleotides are TGTGCCAGCAGCCAAGGGGGCCGCGGCGGGGAGCTGTTTTTT.

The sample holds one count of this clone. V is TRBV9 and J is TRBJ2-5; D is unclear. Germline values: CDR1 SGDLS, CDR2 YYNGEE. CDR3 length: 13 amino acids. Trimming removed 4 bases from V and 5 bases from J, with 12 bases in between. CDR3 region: CASSRDNAETQYF. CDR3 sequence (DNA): TGTGCCAGCAGCAGAGACAACGCCGAGACCCAGTACTTC.

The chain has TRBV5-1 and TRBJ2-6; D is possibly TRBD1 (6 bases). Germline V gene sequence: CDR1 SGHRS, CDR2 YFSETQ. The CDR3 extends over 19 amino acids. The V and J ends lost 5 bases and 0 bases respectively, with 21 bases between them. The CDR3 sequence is CASRGHIGGLDSGANVLTF. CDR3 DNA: TGCGCCAGCAGAGGGCATATAGGGGGTCTCGACTCTGGGGCCAACGTCCTGACTTTC.

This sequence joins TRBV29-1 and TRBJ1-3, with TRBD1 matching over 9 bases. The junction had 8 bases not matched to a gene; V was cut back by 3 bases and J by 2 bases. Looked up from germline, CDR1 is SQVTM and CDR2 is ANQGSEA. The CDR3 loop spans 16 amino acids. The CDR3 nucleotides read TGCAGCGTTGATTTCGGACAGGGGAAGGCTGGAAACACCATATATTTT. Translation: CSVDFGQGKAGNTIYF.

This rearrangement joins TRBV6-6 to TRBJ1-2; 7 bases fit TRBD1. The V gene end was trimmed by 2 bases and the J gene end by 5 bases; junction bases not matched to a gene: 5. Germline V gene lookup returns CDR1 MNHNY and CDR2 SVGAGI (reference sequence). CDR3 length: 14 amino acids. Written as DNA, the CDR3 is TGTGCCAGCAGTTACGCGACAGGGTTGTATGGCTACACCTTC. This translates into CASSYATGLYGYTF.

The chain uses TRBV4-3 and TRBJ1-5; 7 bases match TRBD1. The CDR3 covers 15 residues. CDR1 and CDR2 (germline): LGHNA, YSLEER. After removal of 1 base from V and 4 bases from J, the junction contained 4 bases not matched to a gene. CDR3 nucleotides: TGCGCCAGCAGCCAAGGGACAGGCGGAAATCAGCCCCAGCATTTT. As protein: CASSQGTGGNQPQHF.

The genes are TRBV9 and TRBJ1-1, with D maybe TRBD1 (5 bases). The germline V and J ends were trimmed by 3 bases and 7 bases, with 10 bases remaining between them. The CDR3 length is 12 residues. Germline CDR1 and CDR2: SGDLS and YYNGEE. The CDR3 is CASSGRDGEAFF. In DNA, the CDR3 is TGTGCCAGCAGCGGTCGGGACGGTGAAGCTTTCTTT.

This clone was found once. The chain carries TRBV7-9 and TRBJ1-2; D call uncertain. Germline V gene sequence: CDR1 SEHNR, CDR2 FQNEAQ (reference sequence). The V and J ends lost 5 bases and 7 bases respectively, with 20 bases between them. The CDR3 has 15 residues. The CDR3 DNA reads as TGTGCCAGCAGCCGCCCCGGTGCTCCTTCCTCTGGCTACACCTTC. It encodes CASSRPGAPSSGYTF.

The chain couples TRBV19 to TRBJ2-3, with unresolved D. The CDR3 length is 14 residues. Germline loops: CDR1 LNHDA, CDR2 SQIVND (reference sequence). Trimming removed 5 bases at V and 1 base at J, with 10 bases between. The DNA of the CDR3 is TGTGCCAGTAGTTTTCTCTCGGGCACAGATACGCAGTATTTT. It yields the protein CASSFLSGTDTQYF.

In DNA form, the CDR3 reads TGTGCCAGCAGCTACGGGACAGCCTACAATGAGCAGTTCTTC. This codes for CASSYGTAYNEQFF. The rearrangement joins TRBV7-2 to TRBJ2-1; 7 nucleotides match TRBD1. V shed 4 bases, J shed 2 bases, and the junction held 2 bases outside the gene matches. The CDR3 spans 14 residues. Looked up from germline, CDR1 is SGHTA and CDR2 is FQGNSA.

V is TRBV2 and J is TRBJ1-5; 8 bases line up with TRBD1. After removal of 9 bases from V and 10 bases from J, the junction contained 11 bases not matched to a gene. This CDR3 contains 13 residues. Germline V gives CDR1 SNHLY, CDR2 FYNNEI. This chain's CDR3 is CASKGQAQGPQHF. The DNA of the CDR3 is TGTGCCAGTAAGGGACAGGCGCAGGGTCCCCAGCATTTT. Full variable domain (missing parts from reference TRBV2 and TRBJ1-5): EPEVTQTPSHQVTQMGQEVILRCVPISNHLYFYWYRQILGQKVEFLVSFYNNEISEKSEIFDDQFSVERPDGSNFTLKIRSTKLEDSAMYFCASKGQAQGPQHFGDGTRLSIL.

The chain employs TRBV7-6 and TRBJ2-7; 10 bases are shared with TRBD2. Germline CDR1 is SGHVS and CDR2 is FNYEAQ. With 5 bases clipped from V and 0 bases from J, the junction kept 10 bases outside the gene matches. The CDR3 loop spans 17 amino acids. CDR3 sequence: CASSIASGSDISYEQYF. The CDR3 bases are TGTGCCAGCAGCATTGCTAGCGGGAGTGATATCTCCTACGAGCAGTACTTC.

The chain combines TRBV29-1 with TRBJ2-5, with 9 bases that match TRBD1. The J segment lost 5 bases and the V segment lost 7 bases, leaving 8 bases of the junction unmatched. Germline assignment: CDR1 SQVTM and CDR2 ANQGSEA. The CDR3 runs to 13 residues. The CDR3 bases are TGCAGCGCCTCGACTGGACAGGGGGAGACCCAGTACTTC. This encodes CSASTGQGETQYF.

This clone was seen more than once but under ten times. Here the CDR3 reads CASSEALSGSYEQYF. The CDR3 coding sequence is TGTGCCAGCAGTGAAGCGCTTAGCGGGAGCTACGAGCAGTACTTC. J is TRBJ2-7 and V is TRBV2; 9 bases align to TRBD2. Trimming took 0 bases from V and 3 from J; bases not matched to a gene: 3. CDR1 SNHLY and CDR2 FYNNEI come from the germline V gene. CDR3 length equals 15 residues.

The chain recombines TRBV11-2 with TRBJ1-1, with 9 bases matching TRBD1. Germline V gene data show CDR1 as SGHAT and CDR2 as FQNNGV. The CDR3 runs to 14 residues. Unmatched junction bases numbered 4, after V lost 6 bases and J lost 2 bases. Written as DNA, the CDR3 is TGTGCCAGCAGACTAACAGGGGGCAACACTGAAGCTTTCTTT. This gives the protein CASRLTGGNTEAFF.

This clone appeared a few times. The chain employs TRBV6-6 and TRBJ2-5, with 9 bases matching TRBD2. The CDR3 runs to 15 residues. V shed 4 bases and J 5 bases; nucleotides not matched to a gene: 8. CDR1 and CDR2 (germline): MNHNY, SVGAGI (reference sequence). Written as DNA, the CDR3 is TGTGCCAGCAGTTTATCTAGCGGGAAATCGGAGACCCAGTACTTC. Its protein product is CASSLSSGKSETQYF.

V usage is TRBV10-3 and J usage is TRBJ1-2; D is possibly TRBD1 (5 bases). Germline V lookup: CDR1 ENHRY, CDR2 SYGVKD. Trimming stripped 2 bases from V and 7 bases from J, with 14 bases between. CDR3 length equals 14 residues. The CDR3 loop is CAISEAGTGIGYTF. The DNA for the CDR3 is TGTGCCATCAGTGAGGCCGGGACTGGCATTGGCTACACCTTC.

CDR3 nucleotide sequence: TGTGCCAGTAACGGCAGAAACGTAGCCTTGAACACTGAAGCTTTCTTT. Translating gives CASNGRNVALNTEAFF. V usage is TRBV19 and J usage is TRBJ1-1; D gene unclear. Germline lookup yields CDR1 LNHDA and CDR2 SQIVND (reference sequence). The ends were cut back, 7 bases at V and 0 bases at J, with 18 bases in the middle. The CDR3 extends over 16 amino acids.

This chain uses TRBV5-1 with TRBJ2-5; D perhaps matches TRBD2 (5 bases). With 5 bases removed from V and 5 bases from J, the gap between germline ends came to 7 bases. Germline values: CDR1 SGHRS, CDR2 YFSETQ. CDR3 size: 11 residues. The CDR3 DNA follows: TGCGCCAGCAGACTAGGGGAGACCCAGTACTTC. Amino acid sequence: CASRLGETQYF.

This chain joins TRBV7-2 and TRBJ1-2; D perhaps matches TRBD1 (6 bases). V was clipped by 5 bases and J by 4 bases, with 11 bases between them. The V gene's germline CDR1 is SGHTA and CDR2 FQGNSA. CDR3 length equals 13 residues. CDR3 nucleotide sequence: TGTGCCAGCAGCAGACAGGAGATCTATGGCTACACCTTC. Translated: CASSRQEIYGYTF. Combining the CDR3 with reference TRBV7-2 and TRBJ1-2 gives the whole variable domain GAGVSQSPSNKVTEKGKDVELRCDPISGHTALYWYRQSLGQGLEFLIYFQGNSAPDKSGLPSDRFSAERTGGSVSTLTIQRTQQEDSAVYLCASSRQEIYGYTFGSGTRLTVV.